The clone carrying this T cell receptor (beta chain) was observed many times. CDR3 length equals 14 residues. Looked up from germline, CDR1 is LNHDA and CDR2 is SQIVND (reference sequence). Germline trimming cut 8 bases from V and 8 bases from J; bases unmatched to any gene: 9. Fresh peripheral blood, approximately 9.7 ml, was the source of the PBMCs. RNA transcripts gave rise to amplified TCR beta CDR3 regions. First-round RT-PCR with HTBI primers amplified the TCR CDR3 region. One entry per CDR3 protein results from TCRdb running MiXCR on the multiplex PCR reads. The sample has a few hundred thousand distinct CDR3 sequences, 15% to 20% seen once. These data are taken from a study of T cells in Graves' hyperthyroidism and ophthalmopathy.

Sequencing was performed on blood. The receptor comes from a middle-aged woman with Graves' ophthalmopathy. The chain carries TRBV19 and TRBJ2-1; 10 bases agree with TRBD1. CDR3 residues: CASGGTGAGYEQFF. The CDR3 DNA sequence: TGTGCCAGTGGAGGGACAGGGGCTGGGTATGAGCAGTTCTTC.